The 11 T cell receptor beta chains presented below share a single source sample, sequenced in a study of long-term antiretroviral therapy in people with HIV. The immunoSEQ assay was v3.0, run at survey level. Generated by immunoSEQ multiplex PCR, the TCRdb table keeps only in-frame clones and is missing some. The sample contains 20,000 to 30,000 clones, less than 80% of which appear only once. Sequencing was performed on unsorted PBMCs, taken 1.2 years after starting antiretroviral therapy. These receptors all stem from a woman in her forties with HIV.

This clone was found a few times. J is TRBJ1-2 and V is TRBV5-8, with TRBD1 matching over 8 bases. This CDR3 is built from 14 residues. V dropped 0 bases and J dropped 4; count of bases not matched to a gene: 2. CDR1 SGHTS and CDR2 YDEGEE come from the germline V gene. DNA of the CDR3: TGTGCCAGCAGCTTGGATGGACAGGGCTATGGCTACACCTTC. Its protein is CASSLDGQGYGYTF.

V is TRBV11-2 and J is TRBJ2-7; the match to TRBD1 covers 8 bases. The V gene's germline CDR1 is SGHAT and CDR2 FQNNGV. The CDR3 is made up of 15 amino acids. V lost 5 bases and J lost 0; bases outside the gene matches: 6. The chain's CDR3 is CASSTRTGSSYEQYF. In DNA, the CDR3 is TGTGCCAGCAGCACGAGGACAGGGAGCTCCTACGAGCAGTACTTC. Filled out from reference TRBV11-2 and TRBJ2-7, the complete variable domain reads EAGVAQSPRYKIIEKRQSVAFWCNPISGHATLYWYQQILGQGPKLLIQFQNNGVVDDSQLPKDRFSAERLKGVDSTLKIQPAKLEDSAVYLCASSTRTGSSYEQYFGPGTRLTVT.

V usage is TRBV15 and J usage is TRBJ2-7, with D hard to call. With 0 bases removed from V and 5 bases from J, the gap between germline ends came to 14 bases. From germline, CDR1 is LNHNV and CDR2 YYDKDF (reference sequence). The CDR3 has 15 amino acids. CDR3 nucleotides: TGTGCCACCAGCAGAGATCGGGCAGGCAGCAACGAGCAGTACTTC. Amino acid sequence: CATSRDRAGSNEQYF.

V is TRBV7-9 and J is TRBJ1-2; D is possibly TRBD1 (6 bases). Germline V lookup: CDR1 SEHNR, CDR2 FQNEAQ (reference sequence). The CDR3 sequence is 12 residues long. Trimming removed 1 base from V and 8 bases from J, with 8 bases in between. The DNA for the CDR3 is TGTGCCAGCAGCTTAGAGGGACACGGCTACACCTTC. Its translation is CASSLEGHGYTF.

The V gene is TRBV5-6, the J gene TRBJ2-3; D gene unclear. This CDR3 comprises 18 residues. Germline values: CDR1 SGHDT, CDR2 YYEEEE. Trimming removed 0 bases at V and 2 bases at J, with 19 bases between. The CDR3, as DNA: TGTGCCAGCAGCTTGGTTGGGCAGCCGCTACAAATCACAGATACGCAGTATTTT. Encoded protein: CASSLVGQPLQITDTQYF.

The chain joins TRBV14 to TRBJ2-7; unclear D gene. In germline, CDR1 is SGHDN, CDR2 FVKESK. The CDR3 contains 13 residues. The ends were cut back, 0 bases at V and 6 bases at J, with 9 bases in the middle. CDR3 sequence (DNA): TGTGCCAGCAGCCAAGATGGGATAGGCGAGCAGTACTTC. This gives the protein CASSQDGIGEQYF.

The chain recombines TRBV19 with TRBJ1-5; the D is unclear. The CDR3 contains 14 residues. V was clipped by 6 bases and J by 6 bases, with 15 bases between them. Germline lookup yields CDR1 LNHDA and CDR2 SQIVND (reference sequence). CDR3 protein: CASRAGIGSQPQHF. CDR3 DNA sequence: TGTGCCAGTAGGGCGGGGATTGGGTCTCAGCCCCAGCATTTT.

V gene TRBV19 combines with J gene TRBJ1-5, with D perhaps TRBD1 (6 bases). CDR3 size: 14 residues. The germline V gene has CDR1 LNHDA and CDR2 SQIVND (reference sequence). V lost 6 bases and J 6 bases, leaving 15 bases between the germline ends. CDR3 sequence: CASSKGGLGQPQHF. DNA for the CDR3: TGTGCCAGTAGCAAGGGGGGTCTGGGTCAGCCCCAGCATTTT.

The chain joins TRBV9 to TRBJ2-3; 13 positions agree with TRBD2. Trimming at V came to 9 bases and at J to 6 bases, leaving 10 bases not matched to a gene. The CDR3 sequence is 15 residues long. Germline V gene lookup returns CDR1 SGDLS and CDR2 YYNGEE. This CDR3 is CATSRLAGGADTQYF. The CDR3 coding sequence is TGTGCCACTTCAAGACTAGCGGGGGGCGCGGATACGCAGTATTTT. Full variable domain (outside the CDR3, taken from reference TRBV9 and TRBJ2-3): DSGVTQTPKHLITATGQRVTLRCSPRSGDLSVYWYQQSLDQGLQFLIQYYNGEERAKGNILERFSAQQFPDLHSELNLSSLELGDSALYFCATSRLAGGADTQYFGPGTRLTVL.

The chain joins TRBV5-1 to TRBJ2-5; 7 nucleotides match TRBD1. Germline CDR1 is SGHRS and CDR2 is YFSETQ. The CDR3 contains 15 residues. With V trimmed by 3 bases and J by 0 bases, 5 bases remained unmatched. CDR3 coding DNA: TGCGCCAGCAGCTCCGGGACAGCTTACCAAGAGACCCAGTACTTC. Encoded protein: CASSSGTAYQETQYF.

This chain uses TRBV9 with TRBJ2-5; the D is unclear. The CDR3 is made up of 11 amino acids. The germline V gene encodes CDR1 SGDLS and CDR2 YYNGEE. V was clipped by 4 bases and J by 4 bases, with 5 bases between them. The CDR3 region has the DNA TGTGCCAGCAGCCGAGGAGAGACCCAGTACTTC. Its translation is CASSRGETQYF.